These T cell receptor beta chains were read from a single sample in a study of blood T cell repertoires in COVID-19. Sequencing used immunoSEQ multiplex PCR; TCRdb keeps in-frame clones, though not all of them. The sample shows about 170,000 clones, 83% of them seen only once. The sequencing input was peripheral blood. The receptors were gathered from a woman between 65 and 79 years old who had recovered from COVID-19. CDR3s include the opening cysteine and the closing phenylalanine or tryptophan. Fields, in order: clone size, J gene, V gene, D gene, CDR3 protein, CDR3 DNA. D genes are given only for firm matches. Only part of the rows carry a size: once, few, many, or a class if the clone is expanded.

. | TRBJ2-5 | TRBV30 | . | CAWSDRVGGGPLETQYF | TGTGCCTGGAGTGACCGGGTGGGCGGGGGCCCCCTGGAGACCCAGTACTTC
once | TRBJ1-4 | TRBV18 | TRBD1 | CASSHGTGGTNEKLFF | TGTGCCAGCTCCCACGGGACAGGGGGAACTAATGAAAAACTGTTTTTT
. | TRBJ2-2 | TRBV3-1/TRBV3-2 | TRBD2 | CASSPIAGPGELFF | TGTGCCAGCAGTCCTATAGCGGGCCCCGGGGAGCTGTTTTTT
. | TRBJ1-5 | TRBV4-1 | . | CASSQTAAGYNQPQHF | TGCGCCAGCAGCCAAACGGCGGCCGGATACAATCAGCCCCAGCATTTT
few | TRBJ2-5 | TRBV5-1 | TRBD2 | CASSSRTSGKYF | TGCGCCAGCAGCTCCCGAACTAGCGGGAAGTACTTC
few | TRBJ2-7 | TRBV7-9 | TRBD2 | CASSLAGSGRPAYEQYF | TGTGCCAGCAGCTTAGCGGGTAGCGGGAGGCCCGCCTACGAGCAGTACTTC
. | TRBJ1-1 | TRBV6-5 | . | CASSHRSTEAFF | TGTGCCAGCAGTCACAGAAGCACTGAAGCTTTCTTT
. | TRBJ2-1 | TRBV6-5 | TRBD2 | CASSRGDEQFF | TGTGCCAGCAGTCGGGGGGATGAGCAGTTCTTC
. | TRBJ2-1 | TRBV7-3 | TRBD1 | CASSFRDRGNEQFF | TGTGCCAGCAGCTTCAGGGACAGGGGGAATGAGCAGTTCTTC
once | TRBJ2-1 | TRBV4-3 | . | CASSQDPRYNEQFF | TGCGCCAGCAGCCAAGACCCTAGATACAATGAGCAGTTCTTC
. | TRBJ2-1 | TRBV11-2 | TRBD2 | CASSLEGGGLAAGREQFF | TGTGCCAGCAGCTTAGAGGGAGGGGGACTAGCGGCGGGTAGGGAGCAGTTCTTC
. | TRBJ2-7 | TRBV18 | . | CASSPGGGGFYEQYF | TGTGCCAGCTCACCAGGGGGAGGGGGATTCTACGAGCAGTACTTC
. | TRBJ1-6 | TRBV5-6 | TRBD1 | CASSLGDRVSPLHF | TGTGCCAGCAGCTTGGGGGACAGAGTTTCACCCCTCCACTTT
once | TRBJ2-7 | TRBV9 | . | CASGGPNSYEQYF | TGTGCCAGCGGGGGCCCCAACTCCTACGAGCAGTACTTC
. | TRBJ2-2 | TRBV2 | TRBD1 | CASSTGAPIGELFF | TGTGCCAGCAGTACAGGGGCCCCCATCGGGGAGCTGTTTTTT
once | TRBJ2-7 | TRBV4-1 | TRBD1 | CASSQHGTGGRNEQYF | TGCGCCAGCAGCCAGCATGGGACAGGGGGCAGGAACGAGCAGTACTTC